A single sample gave rise to the 5 T cell receptor beta chains below, sequenced in a study of cytomegalovirus exposure and HLA in healthy donors. PCR primers comprised 60 Vbeta and 13 Jbeta primers. Profiled with immunoSEQ multiplex PCR; TCRdb holds only in-frame clones, not every one. The profile shows under 100,000 clones, around 66% of them singletons. The sample taken for sequencing was PBMCs. The receptors were gathered from a middle-aged woman in good health and CMV-seropositive.

This clone showed up just once. J is TRBJ2-7 and V is TRBV4-3; D possibly corresponds to TRBD2 (5 bases). The CDR3 totals 16 residues. In germline, CDR1 is LGHNA, CDR2 YSLEER. The V end lost 0 bases, the J end lost 4 bases, and 16 bases lay between the germline ends. The CDR3 here is CASSQEIVLAPYEQYF. DNA of the CDR3: TGCGCCAGCAGCCAAGAAATCGTATTAGCGCCTTACGAGCAGTACTTC.

This rearrangement joins TRBV6-1 to TRBJ1-2; maybe TRBD1 (6 bases). V was shortened by 2 bases and J by 6 bases, with 19 bases between the two germline ends. CDR1 is MNHNS and CDR2 is SASEGT in the germline V gene. The CDR3 length is 16 residues. In nucleotides, the CDR3 is TGTGCCAGCAGTGAAAGCGGGAGTCCCGGGGGCGATGGCTACACCTTC. This codes for CASSESGSPGGDGYTF.

The chain combines TRBV5-4 with TRBJ1-4, with 12 bases aligning to TRBD1. Trimming cost V 0 bases and J 7 bases; bases outside gene matches: 7. In germline, CDR1 is SGHNT, CDR2 YYREEE (reference sequence). The CDR3 has 17 amino acids. Written as DNA, the CDR3 is TGTGCCAGCAGCTTGGTGGGACAGGGGGCGCGGAGTGAAAAACTGTTTTTT. It is translated as CASSLVGQGARSEKLFF.

The gene calls are TRBV2 and TRBJ2-2; D uncertain. V gave up 4 bases and J gave up 3 bases, with 9 bases separating them. Per germline, CDR1 SNHLY and CDR2 FYNNEI. The CDR3 runs to 14 residues. This chain's CDR3 is CASSASGYTGELFF. In DNA, the CDR3 is TGTGCCAGCAGTGCTTCAGGATACACCGGGGAGCTGTTTTTT.

This clone was observed a few times. This sequence joins TRBV9 and TRBJ2-5; a possible D gene is TRBD2 (5 bases). The CDR3 loop spans 14 amino acids. Germline CDR1 is SGDLS and CDR2 is YYNGEE. V was clipped by 1 base and J by 5 bases, with 12 bases between them. CDR3 sequence reads: CASSVSGSGETQYF. For the CDR3, the DNA is TGTGCCAGCAGCGTATCGGGGAGTGGGGAGACCCAGTACTTC. Full variable domain (outside the CDR3, taken from reference TRBV9 and TRBJ2-5): DSGVTQTPKHLITATGQRVTLRCSPRSGDLSVYWYQQSLDQGLQFLIQYYNGEERAKGNILERFSAQQFPDLHSELNLSSLELGDSALYFCASSVSGSGETQYFGPGTRLLVL.